The present T cell receptor beta chain was sequenced within a study of T cell repertoires in cytomegalovirus infection. For the study at large: Evidence of both CMV infection and a matching HLA type came from public TCR beta signatures. General study findings and limits: Predominance within the ex vivo response was attributable to HLA-C-restricted CMV-specific TCR beta clonotypes.

The CDR3 has 15 residues. The junction had 5 bases not matched to a gene; V was cut back by 1 base and J by 4 bases. Per germline, CDR1 MDHEN and CDR2 SYDVKM. This clonotype was counted at least ten times. Antigen specificity is unknown. TCRdb analysed the reads with MiXCR anew, one entry per CDR3 protein. The sample records about 200,000 distinct CDR3 sequences, 8.5% to 10% being singletons. This clonotype was obtained from a human donor in good health (CMV status not recorded). Some clones in this sample may be carry-over from other donors' samples. The chain has TRBV28 and TRBJ1-1, with TRBD1 matching over 8 bases. The sample was PBMCs. CDR3 in DNA: TGTGCCAGCAGTTTATCCTTGACAGGGGCCACTGAAGCTTTCTTT. It codes for CASSLSLTGATEAFF.